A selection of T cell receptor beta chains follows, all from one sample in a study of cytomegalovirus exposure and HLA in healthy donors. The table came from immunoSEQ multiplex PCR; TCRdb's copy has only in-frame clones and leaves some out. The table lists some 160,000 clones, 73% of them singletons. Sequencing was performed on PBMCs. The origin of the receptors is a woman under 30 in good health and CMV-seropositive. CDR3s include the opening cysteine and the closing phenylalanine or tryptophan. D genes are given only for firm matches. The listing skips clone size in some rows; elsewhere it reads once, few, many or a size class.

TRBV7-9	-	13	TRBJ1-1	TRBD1	TGTGCCAGCAGCTTGACAGGGATCGCTGAAGCTTTCTTT	CASSLTGIAEAFF
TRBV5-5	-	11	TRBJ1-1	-	TGTGCCAGCAGCGTTACAGGAGAAGCTTTCTTT	CASSVTGEAFF
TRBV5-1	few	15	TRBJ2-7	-	TGCGCCAGCAGCCCCGAGGGGGACCCATTCTACGAGCAGTACTTC	CASSPEGDPFYEQYF
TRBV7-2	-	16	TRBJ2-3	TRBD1	TGTGCCAGCAGCTTCCCAGGACAGGGCTCATACGATACGCAGTATTTT	CASSFPGQGSYDTQYF
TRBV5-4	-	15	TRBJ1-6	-	TGTGCCAGCAGCTCGAGGACACCCTATAATTCACCCCTCCACTTT	CASSSRTPYNSPLHF
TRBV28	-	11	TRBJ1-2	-	TGTGCCAGCCGAAGGGGTAATGGCTACACCTTC	CASRRGNGYTF
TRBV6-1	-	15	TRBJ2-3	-	TGTGCCAGCAGGGAACCAGGGGCGGGCACAGATACGCAGTATTTT	CASREPGAGTDTQYF
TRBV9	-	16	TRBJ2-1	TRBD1	TGTGCCAGCAGCGACGGGACAGACATCTCCCAAAATGAGCAGTTCTTC	CASSDGTDISQNEQFF
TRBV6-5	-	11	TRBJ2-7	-	TGTGCCAGCAGCTTGGGGGCCGAGCAGTACTTC	CASSLGAEQYF
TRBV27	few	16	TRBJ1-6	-	TGTGCCAGCAGTTTATCGGGAGGCTCCTATAATTCACCCCTCCACTTT	CASSLSGGSYNSPLHF
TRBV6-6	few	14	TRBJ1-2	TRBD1	TGTGCCAGCAGAGGACAGGGGCAAAACTATGGCTACACCTTC	CASRGQGQNYGYTF
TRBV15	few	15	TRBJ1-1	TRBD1	TGTGCCACCAGCAGAGACAACAGGGGCGACACTGAAGCTTTCTTT	CATSRDNRGDTEAFF
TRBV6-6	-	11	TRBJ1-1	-	TGTGCCTCCGTGACGGGGACTGAAGCTTTCTTT	CASVTGTEAFF
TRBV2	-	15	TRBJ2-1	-	TGTGCCAGCAGTGGTCAGGGGCAGTCCTACAATGAGCAGTTCTTC	CASSGQGQSYNEQFF
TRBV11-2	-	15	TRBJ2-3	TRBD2	TGTGCCAGCAGCCCGCGGGGGGCCCTTACAGATACGCAGTATTTT	CASSPRGALTDTQYF
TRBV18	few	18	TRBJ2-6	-	TGTGCCAGCTCACCATCTCCCCTCAGTGCCCCTGGGGCCAACGTCCTGACTTTC	CASSPSPLSAPGANVLTF
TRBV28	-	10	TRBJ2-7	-	TGTGCCACCAGCTTGTACGAGCAGTACTTC	CATSLYEQYF
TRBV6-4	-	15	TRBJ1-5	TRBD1	TGTGCCAGCAGTGACGGCAGGGGGCGAGGTCAGCCCCAGCATTTT	CASSDGRGRGQPQHF
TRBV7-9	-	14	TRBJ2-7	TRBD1	TGTTCCAGCAGCTGGACAGGGGACCCCTACGAGCAGTACTTC	CSSSWTGDPYEQYF
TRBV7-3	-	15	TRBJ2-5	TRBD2	TGTGCCAGCAGCTCGCGGGGGGCCGGGGAGGAGACCCAGTACTTC	CASSSRGAGEETQYF
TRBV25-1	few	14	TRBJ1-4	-	TGTGCCAGCAGTTACGGAGGGACTAATGAAAAACTGTTTTTT	CASSYGGTNEKLFF
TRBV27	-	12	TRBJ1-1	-	TGTGCCAGCATTGGGGACATCACTGAAGCTTTCTTT	CASIGDITEAFF
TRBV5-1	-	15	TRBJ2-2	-	TGCGCCAGCAGCGACCCCAGGGGTGAATCCGGGGAGCTGTTTTTT	CASSDPRGESGELFF
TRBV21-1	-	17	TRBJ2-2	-	TGTGCCAGCTATCTTAGCGACAGGGCCCGCGACACCGGGGAGCTGTTTTTT	CASYLSDRARDTGELFF
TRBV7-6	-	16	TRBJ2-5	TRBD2	TGTGCCAGCAGCCAATGGACTAGCGGGGGGAGAAAGACCCAGTACTTC	CASSQWTSGGRKTQYF
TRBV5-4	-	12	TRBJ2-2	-	TGTGCCAGCAGCTTTAGCCCCGGGGAGCTGTTTTTT	CASSFSPGELFF
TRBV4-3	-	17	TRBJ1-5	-	TGCGCCAGCAGCCAAGCTTTATCGGACACTCTCAATCAGCCCCAGCATTTT	CASSQALSDTLNQPQHF
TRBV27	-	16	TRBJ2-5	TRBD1	TGTGCCAGCAGGCCCAGAGGGGACAGGGGTAAAGAGACCCAGTACTTC	CASRPRGDRGKETQYF
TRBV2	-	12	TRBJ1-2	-	TGTGCCAGCAGTGCCAATAACTATGGCTACACCTTC	CASSANNYGYTF
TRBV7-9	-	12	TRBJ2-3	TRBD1	TGTGCAACCGGGACAGGGTTATATACGCAGTATTTT	CATGTGLYTQYF
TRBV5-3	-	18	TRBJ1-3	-	TGTGCCAGAAGCTTGGCCAAAACAGGCAAACGCTCTGGAAACACCATATATTTT	CARSLAKTGKRSGNTIYF
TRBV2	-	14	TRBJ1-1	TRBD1	TGTGCCAGCAGTACCGGACAGGGGGCCACTGAAGCTTTCTTT	CASSTGQGATEAFF
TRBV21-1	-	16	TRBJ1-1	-	TGTGCCAGCAGCAAGGAGCATGCCCCCCAGGGGACTGAAGCTTTCTTT	CASSKEHAPQGTEAFF
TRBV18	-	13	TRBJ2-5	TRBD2	TGTGCCAGCTCACTTAGCGGGCAAGAGACCCAGTACTTC	CASSLSGQETQYF
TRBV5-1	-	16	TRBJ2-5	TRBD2	TGCGCCAGCAGTCAGACTAGCGGGGTTATTCAAGAGACCCAGTACTTC	CASSQTSGVIQETQYF
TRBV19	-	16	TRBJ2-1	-	TGTGCCAGTAGTATACTAGCCCCGAGCTCCTACAATGAGCAGTTCTTC	CASSILAPSSYNEQFF
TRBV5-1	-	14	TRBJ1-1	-	TGCGCCAGCAGCAAAGACTCACAGCGGACTGAAGCTTTCTTT	CASSKDSQRTEAFF